This TCR beta chain originates from a study of CD8+ T cells in alopecia areata. With regard to this clone: Antigen unknown.

Study observations and caveats: With patients, TCR sharing proved less clear than in mice, a difference possibly related to HLA.

The treatment denotes: oral pan-JAK inhibitor, 5-10 mg twice daily. CDR3 length: 17 residues. The trim removed 1 base at V and 0 bases at J, leaving 5 bases unmatched. RNA was extracted and reverse transcribed into cDNA as the sequencing template. Generated by immunoSEQ multiplex PCR, the TCRdb table keeps only in-frame clones and is missing some. In the table there are 200,000 to 250,000 clones, under 70% of which are singletons. This receptor was obtained from a human donor with alopecia areata. The specimen comprised CD4+ T cells sorted from blood, sampled at week 4, from a patient treated with tofacitinib. The chain recombines TRBV23-1 with TRBJ2-4; 8 bases line up with TRBD1. TRBV23-1 is an ORF; its function is uncertain. As DNA, the CDR3 is TGCGCCAGCAGTCAATTGATCGGACAGGGAGCCAAAAACATTCAGTACTTC. The encoded protein is CASSQLIGQGAKNIQYF.